Below are 30 T cell receptor beta chains sequenced from a single sample in a study of blood T cell repertoires in COVID-19. Assay used: immunoSEQ multiplex PCR; TCRdb lists only in-frame clones, some missing. The sample consists of about 210,000 clones, 80% to 90% of them appearing once. The sequencing sample was made of peripheral blood. These receptors were obtained from a man aged 35 to 55 with acute or convalescent COVID-19.

The chain links TRBV5-1 to TRBJ2-7, with a tentative D call TRBD1 (6 bases). Germline CDR1 reads SGHRS; CDR2 reads YFSETQ. The CDR3 covers 15 residues. Trimming removed 1 base at V and 0 bases at J, with 11 bases between. CDR3 in amino acids: CASSLRARGSYEQYF. The CDR3 nucleotides are TGCGCCAGCAGCTTGAGGGCCAGGGGCTCCTACGAGCAGTACTTC. Full variable domain (outside the CDR3, taken from reference TRBV5-1 and TRBJ2-7): KAGVTQTPRYLIKTRGQQVTLSCSPISGHRSVSWYQQTPGQGLQFLFEYFSETQRNKGNFPGRFSGRQFSNSRSEMNVSTLELGDSALYLCASSLRARGSYEQYFGPGTRLTVT.

J is TRBJ2-3 and V is TRBV5-1, with 10 bases aligning to TRBD2. The CDR3 runs 14 residues. From germline, CDR1 is SGHRS and CDR2 YFSETQ. After removal of 0 bases from V and 5 bases from J, the junction contained 0 bases not matched to a gene. This chain's CDR3 is CASSLGLAGDTQYF. The CDR3 coding sequence is TGCGCCAGCAGCTTGGGACTAGCGGGAGATACGCAGTATTTT.

The rearrangement joins TRBV27 to TRBJ2-7, with D possibly being TRBD2 (6 bases). CDR3 length: 14 residues. Trimming took off 5 bases at V and 3 bases at J, with 14 bases between the two ends. Germline V CDR1 and CDR2: MNHEY, SMNVEV (reference sequence). Written as DNA, the CDR3 is TGTGCCAGCAGTAGCCGGGAGAGGGTCTACGAGCAGTACTTC. Protein product: CASSSRERVYEQYF.

V is TRBV19 and J is TRBJ2-3; 16 positions agree with TRBD2. The V and J ends lost 5 bases and 4 bases, in that order; junction bases with no gene match: 3. Germline V gene sequence: CDR1 LNHDA, CDR2 SQIVND (reference sequence). The CDR3 length is 16 residues. CDR3 amino acids: CASSPGLAGGADTQYF. The CDR3 coding sequence is TGTGCCAGTAGTCCGGGACTAGCGGGGGGGGCAGATACGCAGTATTTT.

This sequence joins TRBV18 and TRBJ2-7; maybe TRBD2 (5 bases). The germline CDR1 and CDR2 sequences are KGHSH and LQKENI. CDR3 length equals 14 residues. V lost 2 bases, J lost 8 bases, and 16 bases lay in between. The CDR3 sequence: CASSPEEMAGKQYF. The CDR3 coding sequence is TGTGCCAGCTCACCAGAGGAGATGGCGGGTAAGCAGTACTTC.

This sequence joins TRBV11-1 and TRBJ2-7, with 7 bases lining up with TRBD1. The CDR3 sequence is 14 residues long. The V and J ends lost 5 bases and 3 bases, in that order; junction bases with no gene match: 7. Germline lookup yields CDR1 SGHAT and CDR2 FQDESV (reference sequence). The CDR3 loop is CASSRGQLVYEQYF. The CDR3 nucleotides read TGTGCCAGCAGCCGGGGACAGCTTGTCTACGAGCAGTACTTC. The complete variable domain, with remaining parts taken from reference TRBV11-1 and TRBJ2-7, reads EAEVAQSPRYKITEKSQAVAFWCDPISGHATLYWYRQILGQGPELLVQFQDESVVDDSQLPKDRFSAERLKGVDSTLKIQPAELGDSAMYLCASSRGQLVYEQYFGPGTRLTVT.

The chain is built from TRBV27 and TRBJ2-3; 7 positions agree with TRBD2. The CDR3 covers 17 residues. Germline V gives CDR1 MNHEY, CDR2 SMNVEV (reference sequence). Trimming removed 6 bases from V and 0 bases from J; junction bases left unmatched: 12. The CDR3, as DNA: TGTGCCAGCAGGAGGCTAGCGGAGCCCCCTAGCACAGATACGCAGTATTTT. Translation: CASRRLAEPPSTDTQYF.

This clone was picked up a small number of times. The genes are TRBV24-1 and TRBJ2-1; TRBD2 matches 7 bases. CDR1 is KGHDR, CDR2 SFDVKD, per germline. The CDR3 has 14 amino acids. V was clipped by 9 bases and J by 8 bases; unmatched bases: 12. For the CDR3, the DNA is TGTGCCACCGGGGAGGGAGGAGCTAAGGATGAGCAGTTCTTC. Translation gives CATGEGGAKDEQFF.

To note about this clone: The germline gene is not matched at one end of the junction; a read error may be the cause. The chain uses TRBV7-7 and TRBJ2-1; D gene unclear. The CDR3 is made up of 14 amino acids. Germline V gene lookup returns CDR1 SSHAT and CDR2 FNYEAQ (reference sequence). The CDR3, as DNA: TGTGCTAGCAGCCCACTCATTCGCTACAATGAGCAGTTCTTC. It codes for CASSPLIRYNEQFF.

The chain has TRBV7-2 and TRBJ2-1; perhaps TRBD2 as D (6 bases). The germline V and J ends were trimmed by 6 bases and 7 bases, with 13 bases remaining between them. The CDR3 covers 13 residues. Germline V gene data show CDR1 as SGHTA and CDR2 as FQGNSA. The CDR3 reads CASRRQAGNEQFF. The CDR3 nucleotides read TGTGCCAGCAGGCGACAAGCGGGTAATGAGCAGTTCTTC.

V is TRBV7-2 and J is TRBJ1-1; no clear D gene. The germline V and J ends were trimmed by 2 bases and 7 bases, with 8 bases remaining between them. Per the germline V gene, CDR1 is SGHTA and CDR2 is FQGNSA. The CDR3 is 12 residues long. CDR3 protein: CASSLNLLEAFF. DNA of the CDR3: TGTGCCAGCAGCTTAAACTTGCTTGAAGCTTTCTTT.

The V call is TRBV29-1, the J call TRBJ2-5; D unresolved. Trimming took off 6 bases at V and 5 bases at J, with 16 bases between the two ends. The germline V gene encodes CDR1 SQVTM and CDR2 ANQGSEA. The CDR3 runs 13 residues. In DNA, the CDR3 is TGCAGCGTGATGAGACTCTTCGGGGAGACCCAGTACTTC. It is translated as CSVMRLFGETQYF. Variable domain in full (rest from reference TRBV29-1 and TRBJ2-5): SAVISQKPSRDICQRGTSLTIQCQVDSQVTMMFWYRQQPGQSLTLIATANQGSEATYESGFVIDKFPISRPNLTFSTLTVSNMSPEDSSIYLCSVMRLFGETQYFGPGTRLLVL.

V and J are TRBV30 and TRBJ1-1, with 8 bases aligning to TRBD1. V lost 0 bases, J lost 1 base, and 4 bases stayed unmatched. CDR1 GTSNPN and CDR2 SVGIG come from the germline V gene (reference sequence). CDR3 size: 15 residues. The CDR3 loop reads CAWSVGQGSNTEAFF. CDR3 DNA sequence: TGTGCCTGGAGTGTAGGACAGGGCTCGAACACTGAAGCTTTCTTT.

The rearrangement links TRBV7-8 to TRBJ1-2, with 12 bases matching TRBD1. CDR3 length equals 16 residues. Trimming removed 1 base from V and 2 bases from J; junction bases left unmatched: 2. Germline V CDR1 and CDR2: SGHVS, FQNEAQ. As DNA, the CDR3 is TGTGCCAGCAGCTTAGTTGGGACAGGGGGCAACTATGGCTACACCTTC. It is translated as CASSLVGTGGNYGYTF.

The CDR3 bases are TGTGCCAGCAGCTTGGACGGGGGGGCAGAGTATTTT. Its translation: CASSLDGGAEYF. The V and J genes are TRBV5-4 and TRBJ2-3, with 8 bases aligning to TRBD2. This CDR3 region has 12 residues. Germline V gene data show CDR1 as SGHNT and CDR2 as YYREEE (reference sequence). The junction had 4 bases not matched to a gene; V was cut back by 0 bases and J by 13 bases.

The chain couples TRBV5-1 to TRBJ1-1; TRBD1 matches 7 bases. With 4 bases clipped from V and 3 bases from J, the junction kept 6 bases outside the gene matches. The CDR3 is 14 residues long. Germline V gives CDR1 SGHRS, CDR2 YFSETQ. CDR3 loop: CASSGTGADTEAFF. The CDR3 DNA is TGCGCCAGCAGCGGTACAGGGGCGGACACTGAAGCTTTCTTT. The complete variable domain, with remaining parts taken from reference TRBV5-1 and TRBJ1-1, reads KAGVTQTPRYLIKTRGQQVTLSCSPISGHRSVSWYQQTPGQGLQFLFEYFSETQRNKGNFPGRFSGRQFSNSRSEMNVSTLELGDSALYLCASSGTGADTEAFFGQGTRLTVV.

This chain joins TRBV30 and TRBJ1-4, with D maybe TRBD1 (6 bases). The CDR3 sequence is 14 residues long. Germline assignment: CDR1 GTSNPN and CDR2 SVGIG (reference sequence). V was clipped by 2 bases and J by 5 bases, with 12 bases between them. CDR3 sequence reads: CAWSRTARNEKLFF. Written as DNA, the CDR3 is TGTGCCTGGAGTAGGACAGCCAGAAATGAAAAACTGTTTTTT.

This chain connects TRBV24-1 to TRBJ1-5, with TRBD1 matching over 8 bases. The length of the CDR3 is 15 residues. The V gene end was trimmed by 4 bases and the J gene end by 2 bases; junction bases not matched to a gene: 3. Germline CDR1 is KGHDR and CDR2 is SFDVKD. CDR3 residues: CATSEGGQGNQPQHF. The CDR3 nucleotides are TGTGCCACCAGTGAGGGGGGACAGGGCAATCAGCCCCAGCATTTT.

The V call is TRBV6-6, the J call TRBJ2-1; a possible D gene is TRBD2 (6 bases). Germline V CDR1 and CDR2: MNHNY, SVGAGI (reference sequence). Trimming pared 2 bases from V and 9 bases from J, leaving 20 bases between. This CDR3 is built from 16 residues. This chain's CDR3 is CASSYTSPSVWREQFF. Here the CDR3 DNA reads TGTGCCAGCAGTTACACCTCGCCTAGCGTTTGGCGTGAGCAGTTCTTC.

V and J are TRBV24-1 and TRBJ2-3; 7 nucleotides align to TRBD1. Germline CDR1 KGHDR, CDR2 SFDVKD. The junction had 9 bases not matched to a gene; V was cut back by 4 bases and J by 3 bases. This CDR3 is 16 amino acids long. CDR3 bases: TGTGCCACCAGTGACAGAGGGGACAGCCGTACAGATACGCAGTATTTT. Protein sequence: CATSDRGDSRTDTQYF.

The CDR3 bases are TGCGCCAGCAGCTTGTTGGACTTCACTAGCACAGATACGCAGTATTTT. Translating gives CASSLLDFTSTDTQYF. The chain joins TRBV5-1 to TRBJ2-3, with D possibly matching TRBD2 (5 bases). Germline values: CDR1 SGHRS, CDR2 YFSETQ. V lost 1 base and J 0 bases, leaving 12 bases between the germline ends. CDR3 length equals 16 residues.

The chain links TRBV2 to TRBJ2-1; 7 bases map to TRBD1. J was trimmed by 4 bases and V by 3 bases; bases with no gene match: 9. The germline gives CDR1 SNHLY, CDR2 FYNNEI. The CDR3 is 16 amino acids. CDR3 bases: TGTGCCAGCAGTGAGGCCCTGGGACAGTTTTACAATGAGCAGTTCTTC. Translated: CASSEALGQFYNEQFF.

The genes are TRBV7-2 and TRBJ2-5, with D hard to call. Germline-derived CDR1 and CDR2 are SGHTA and FQGNSA. Trimming cost V 0 bases and J 2 bases, with 7 bases left between them. The CDR3 extends over 14 amino acids. CDR3 DNA sequence: TGTGCCAGCAGCTTAGCTCACACACAAGAGACCCAGTACTTC. This translates into CASSLAHTQETQYF. Filled out from reference TRBV7-2 and TRBJ2-5, the complete variable domain reads GAGVSQSPSNKVTEKGKDVELRCDPISGHTALYWYRQSLGQGLEFLIYFQGNSAPDKSGLPSDRFSAERTGGSVSTLTIQRTQQEDSAVYLCASSLAHTQETQYFGPGTRLLVL.

The V and J genes are TRBV29-1 and TRBJ1-2; 9 nucleotides match TRBD1. The CDR3 runs to 15 residues. After removal of 2 bases from V and 4 bases from J, the junction contained 8 bases not matched to a gene. Germline values: CDR1 SQVTM, CDR2 ANQGSEA. The CDR3 sequence: CSVEIRQGDSYGYTF. The CDR3 DNA is TGCAGCGTTGAAATAAGACAGGGGGATAGCTATGGCTACACCTTC.

The chain joins TRBV15 to TRBJ1-2, with D unresolved. Germline-derived CDR1 and CDR2 are LNHNV and YYDKDF (reference sequence). Trimming stripped 4 bases from V and 4 bases from J, with 13 bases between. This CDR3 has 14 amino acids. CDR3 sequence: CATSMGAGSYGYTF. CDR3 nucleotides: TGTGCCACCAGCATGGGCGCCGGGAGCTATGGCTACACCTTC.

V is TRBV3-1 (or the pseudogene TRBV3-2) and J is TRBJ2-1; D possibly corresponds to TRBD1 (5 bases). The CDR3 totals 12 residues. Trimming removed 2 bases from V and 10 bases from J, with 9 bases in between. CDR1 is LGHDT and CDR2 is YNNKEL in the germline V gene (reference sequence). The CDR3 loop reads CASSQSNREQFF. CDR3 nucleotides: TGTGCCAGCAGCCAAAGCAACAGGGAGCAGTTCTTC.

This rearrangement joins TRBV9 to TRBJ2-3; 8 bases are a match to TRBD2. V lost 4 bases to trimming and J lost 7 bases; unmatched junction nucleotides: 5. The germline CDR1 and CDR2 sequences are SGDLS and YYNGEE. The CDR3 consists of 13 residues. CDR3 amino acids: CASSSRGGNTQYF. CDR3 bases: TGTGCCAGCAGCTCTCGGGGGGGAAATACGCAGTATTTT.

The chain employs TRBV3-1 (or the pseudogene TRBV3-2) and TRBJ1-1; D unresolved. CDR1 is LGHDT, CDR2 YNNKEL, per germline (reference sequence). V was clipped by 5 bases and J by 5 bases, with 15 bases between them. The CDR3 has 14 residues. The CDR3 coding sequence is TGTGCCAGCAGCTCTCGGAGGGATCAAACTGAAGCTTTCTTT. Translated: CASSSRRDQTEAFF.

The chain combines TRBV3-1 (or the pseudogene TRBV3-2) with TRBJ1-1; possible D gene TRBD1, 6 bases. The CDR3 is 14 residues long. Trimming took 3 bases from V and 1 from J, leaving 9 bases between them. CDR1 LGHDT and CDR2 YNNKEL come from the germline V gene (reference sequence). CDR3 amino acids: CASSQWDTNTEAFF. CDR3 nucleotides: TGTGCCAGCAGCCAGTGGGACACGAACACTGAAGCTTTCTTT.

The chain couples TRBV21-1 to TRBJ1-6. TRBV21-1 constitutes a pseudogene. CDR3 length equals 15 residues. The CDR3 nucleotides read TGTGCCAGCAGTCCCCGAAGGGGAGGAAATTCACCCCTCCACTTT. It translates to CASSPRRGGNSPLHF.